Listed here is a single T cell receptor beta chain. Its target is not known. This sample stems from a study of shared clonotypes between healthy human individuals. The study's findings and limits: Generation probabilities of non-shared clonotypes were lower (relative to those shared by all four donors).

V gave up 2 bases and J gave up 4 bases; unmatched junction bases: 3. This CDR3 has 15 amino acids. Looked up from germline, CDR1 is SGHTS and CDR2 is YDEGEE. Only in-frame clones appear in the TCRdb table, and some are missing; sequencing was by immunoSEQ multiplex PCR. Counted here are approximately 640,000 clones, approximately 75% occurring once; the ten biggest clones make up around 1.8%. The sequence was collected from a woman aged 25 to 39 in good health. The specimen was memory CD4+ T cells sorted from blood. Described subset: CD45RA-negative fraction. V usage is TRBV5-8 and J usage is TRBJ2-1; 10 bases line up with TRBD2. The CDR3 protein is CASSLGTSAYNEQFF. DNA for the CDR3: TGTGCCAGCAGCTTAGGGACTAGCGCATACAATGAGCAGTTCTTC.